The present T cell receptor (beta chain) was sequenced within a study of cytomegalovirus exposure and HLA in healthy donors. Study overall: The 95 to 150 validation repertoires were produced on the same platform as the approximately 670 repertoires of the first cohort. This was reported in a later analysis. Study-level findings and limits: TCR sequences were mostly rare, though some public TCRs occurred in many donors. TCR beta chains numbering some 160 were designated cytomegalovirus-associated.

CDR3 size: 14 residues. Germline V gene data show CDR1 as SGHTA and CDR2 as FQGNSA. Method: immunoSEQ multiplex PCR; TCRdb's copy keeps in-frame clones and lacks some. There are roughly 80,000 clones in the sample; approximately 94% occur only once, and approximately 3.6% lies in the top ten. With respect to this clone: Its cognate antigen is unknown. Its ends do not fully match the called genes, so a read error is possible.

The sequenced sample consisted of PBMCs. This rearrangement joins TRBV7-2 to TRBJ2-5; 10 positions agree with TRBD2. This receptor was identified in a woman under 30 in good health and CMV-seropositive. The CDR3 DNA sequence: TGTGCCAGCAGCCTAGCGGGGGCCCGGGAGACCCAGTACTTC. This codes for CASSLAGARETQYF.